This T cell receptor beta chain comes out of a study of identical twins. TCRdb re-derived calls from the 5' RACE reads in MiXCR, one entry per CDR3 protein. This sample has about 190,000 distinct CDR3 sequences; roughly 15% occur once, and the top ten carry less than 45%. Germline-derived CDR1 and CDR2 are MNHEY and SVGAGI. CDR3 length equals 18 residues. V shed 0 bases, J shed 3 bases, and the junction held 11 bases outside the gene matches. There were only healthy Caucasians among the donors. These sequences were also reported in another study, on T cells expressing NK-cell markers. That investigation notes: Once again these clonotypes came out on top in the CD3+CD56-NKG2C+ fraction of a few donors.

The sequence was obtained from a woman between 18 and 29 years old in good health. The chain combines TRBV6-5 with TRBJ2-1, with 7 nucleotides matching TRBD1. Sequences were obtained from CD8+ T cells sorted from blood. The CDR3 is CASSYSVGPRTGYNEQFF. The CDR3 coding sequence is TGTGCCAGCAGTTACTCTGTGGGACCAAGGACAGGCTACAATGAGCAGTTCTTC.